The 9 T cell receptor beta chains below were found in one sample sequenced in a study of shared clonotypes between healthy human individuals (dated by TCRdb to 2019 to 2021). Library preparation used the immunoSEQ multiplex PCR assay. What TCRdb holds here is the immuneACCESS table cut down to in-frame rearrangements. Part of the clones is not present; checked against another copy, under half of the missing clones reflect an unresolved V gene, and the others are unexplained. Present in this sample are some 900,000 clones, about three quarters of which were seen just once. Around 1.4% of the sample comes from the top ten. Sequenced input: memory CD4+ T cells sorted from blood. Interpreted using the paper, the cell subset or site label stands for: CD45RA-negative fraction. These receptors were taken from a man younger than 30 in good health.

The chain recombines TRBV6-5 with TRBJ1-1; 7 bases agree with TRBD1. The V gene's germline CDR1 is MNHEY and CDR2 SVGAGI. The CDR3 is 13 amino acids. V lost 7 bases and J lost 1; bases outside the gene matches: 3. The CDR3 here is CASNDRANTEAFF. CDR3 DNA sequence: TGTGCCAGCAATGACAGGGCGAACACTGAAGCTTTCTTT.

In this sample, this clone turned up once. The chain combines TRBV19 with TRBJ2-7; D call uncertain. From germline, CDR1 is LNHDA and CDR2 SQIVND (reference sequence). V gave up 11 bases and J gave up 2 bases, with 16 bases separating them. CDR3 length: 13 residues. The CDR3 DNA reads TGTGCCGTCGGTCGAGGCTCGCCCTACGAGCAGTACTTC. The encoded protein is CAVGRGSPYEQYF.

V usage is TRBV7-8 and J usage is TRBJ1-1, with a tentative D call TRBD1 (5 bases). Trimming cost V 7 bases and J 1 base, with 7 bases left between them. The CDR3 consists of 12 residues. Per germline, CDR1 SGHVS and CDR2 FQNEAQ. The CDR3 DNA reads TGTGCCAGCACTGGGGGGAACACTGAAGCTTTCTTT. Amino acid sequence: CASTGGNTEAFF.

The chain combines TRBV5-1 with TRBJ2-3; 7 bases agree with TRBD1. Germline lookup yields CDR1 SGHRS and CDR2 YFSETQ. V dropped 7 bases and J dropped 5; count of bases not matched to a gene: 13. CDR3 length equals 15 residues. The CDR3 loop is CASSEPSGQLDTQYF. CDR3 nucleotides: TGCGCCAGCTCTGAACCTTCGGGACAGCTAGATACGCAGTATTTT.

This clone has a handful of counts. V usage is TRBV19 and J usage is TRBJ1-6, with D uncertain. CDR3 size: 13 residues. V lost 6 bases, J lost 8 bases, and 11 bases lay in between. CDR1 and CDR2 (germline): LNHDA, SQIVND (reference sequence). The DNA for the CDR3 is TGTGCCAGTAGCCAGGCATGGGATTCACCCCTCCACTTT. Translating it yields CASSQAWDSPLHF.

The chain couples TRBV2 to TRBJ1-2, with 11 bases that match TRBD1. Trimming cost V 4 bases and J 8 bases; bases outside gene matches: 6. There are 14 residues in the CDR3. Germline CDR1 SNHLY, CDR2 FYNNEI. The CDR3 is CASSADRGREGYTF. CDR3 DNA: TGTGCCAGCAGTGCGGACAGGGGGCGGGAAGGCTACACCTTC.

This clone has only a few counts. The chain employs TRBV12-5 and TRBJ1-5, with D perhaps matching TRBD1 (5 bases). The germline V gene has CDR1 LGHNT and CDR2 FRNRAP. CDR3 length: 15 residues. The germline V and J ends were trimmed by 1 base and 5 bases, with 12 bases remaining between them. The CDR3: CASGLGGRDDQPQHF. In nucleotides, the CDR3 is TGTGCTAGTGGTTTGGGCGGGAGGGACGATCAGCCCCAGCATTTT.

At least ten counts were recorded for this clone. V is TRBV20-1 and J is TRBJ2-3; D is unclear. V dropped 5 bases and J dropped 4 bases, with 7 bases sitting between them. Looked up from germline, CDR1 is DFQATT and CDR2 is SNEGSKA (reference sequence). CDR3 length equals 11 residues. This chain's CDR3 is CSAERADTQYF. In nucleotides, the CDR3 is TGCAGTGCTGAGAGAGCAGATACGCAGTATTTT.

This rearrangement joins TRBV6-1 to TRBJ2-1; possible D gene TRBD1, 6 bases. Trimming removed 5 bases at V and 15 bases at J, with 23 bases between. Germline lookup yields CDR1 MNHNS and CDR2 SASEGT. The CDR3 has 14 residues. CDR3 nucleotides: TGTGCCAGCAGTCCACAGGGAGAGGGGCGAAAGGGGTTCTTC. Protein sequence: CASSPQGEGRKGFF.